Here is one T cell receptor (beta chain) with its context. Its antigen is as yet unknown. These data come from a study of monozygotic twins with inflammatory bowel disease. Study results and caveats: Twins with IBD were found to have lower TCRbeta diversity (inverse Simpson) than healthy co-twins. Patient repertoires may have gained variability from differing immunosuppressive treatments.

TCRdb reprocessed the 5' RACE reads, with one entry per CDR3 protein and no DNA. The sample has more than 300,000 distinct CDR3 sequences; the top ten hold 2% to 3%. The CDR3 sequence is 14 residues long. Germline V gives CDR1 DFQATT, CDR2 SNEGSKA (reference sequence). The TCR sequence derives from a human donor with ulcerative colitis or Crohn's disease, or a healthy co-twin of an affected twin (not recorded which). The material sequenced was blood. The chain has TRBV20-1 and TRBJ2-1; TCRdb names TRBD1, which stays unverified in the absence of DNA. The CDR3 is CSAPLGGGWDEQFF.